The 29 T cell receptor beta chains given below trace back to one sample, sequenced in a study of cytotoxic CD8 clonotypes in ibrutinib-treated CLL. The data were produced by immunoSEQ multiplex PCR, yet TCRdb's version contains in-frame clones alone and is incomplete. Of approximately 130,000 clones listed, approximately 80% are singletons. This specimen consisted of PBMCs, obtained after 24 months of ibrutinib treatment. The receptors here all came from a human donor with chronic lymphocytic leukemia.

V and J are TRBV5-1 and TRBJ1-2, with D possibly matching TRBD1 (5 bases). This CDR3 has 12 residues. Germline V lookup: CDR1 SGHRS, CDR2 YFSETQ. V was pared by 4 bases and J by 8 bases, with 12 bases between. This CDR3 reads CASSLDTGGYTF. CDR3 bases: TGCGCCAGCAGCCTGGACACAGGCGGCTACACCTTC. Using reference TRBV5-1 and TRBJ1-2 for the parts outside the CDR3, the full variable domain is KAGVTQTPRYLIKTRGQQVTLSCSPISGHRSVSWYQQTPGQGLQFLFEYFSETQRNKGNFPGRFSGRQFSNSRSEMNVSTLELGDSALYLCASSLDTGGYTFGSGTRLTVV.

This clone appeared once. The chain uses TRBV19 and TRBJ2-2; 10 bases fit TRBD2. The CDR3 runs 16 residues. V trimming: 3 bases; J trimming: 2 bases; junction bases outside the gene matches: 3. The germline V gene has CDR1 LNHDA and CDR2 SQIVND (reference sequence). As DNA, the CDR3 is TGTGCCAGTAGTATTAGCGGGGGGACTAACACCGGGGAGCTGTTTTTT. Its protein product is CASSISGGTNTGELFF.

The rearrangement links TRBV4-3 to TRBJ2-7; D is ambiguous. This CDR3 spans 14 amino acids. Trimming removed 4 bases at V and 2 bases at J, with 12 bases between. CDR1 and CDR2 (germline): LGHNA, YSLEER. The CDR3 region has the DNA TGCGCCAGCAGCCCCCGGACCCCCCCCTACGAGCAGTACTTC. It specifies CASSPRTPPYEQYF.

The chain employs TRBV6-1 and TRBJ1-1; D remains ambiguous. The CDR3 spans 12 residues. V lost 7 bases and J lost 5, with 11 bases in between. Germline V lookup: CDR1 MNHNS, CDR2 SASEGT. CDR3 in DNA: TGTGCCAGCATTCCCGCCCTAACTGAAGCTTTCTTT. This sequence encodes CASIPALTEAFF.

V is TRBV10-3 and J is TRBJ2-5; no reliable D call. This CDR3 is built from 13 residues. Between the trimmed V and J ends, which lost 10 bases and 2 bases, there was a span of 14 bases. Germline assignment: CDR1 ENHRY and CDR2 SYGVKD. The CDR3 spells CATCPDGQETQYF. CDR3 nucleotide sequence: TGTGCCACCTGCCCGGACGGACAAGAGACCCAGTACTTC.

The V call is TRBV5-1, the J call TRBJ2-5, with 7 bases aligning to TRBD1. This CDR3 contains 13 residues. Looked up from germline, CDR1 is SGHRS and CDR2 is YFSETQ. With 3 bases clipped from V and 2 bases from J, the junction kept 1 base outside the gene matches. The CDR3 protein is CASSSRGQETQYF. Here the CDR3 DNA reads TGCGCCAGCAGCTCCAGGGGGCAAGAGACCCAGTACTTC. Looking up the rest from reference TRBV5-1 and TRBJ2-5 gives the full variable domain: KAGVTQTPRYLIKTRGQQVTLSCSPISGHRSVSWYQQTPGQGLQFLFEYFSETQRNKGNFPGRFSGRQFSNSRSEMNVSTLELGDSALYLCASSSRGQETQYFGPGTRLLVL.

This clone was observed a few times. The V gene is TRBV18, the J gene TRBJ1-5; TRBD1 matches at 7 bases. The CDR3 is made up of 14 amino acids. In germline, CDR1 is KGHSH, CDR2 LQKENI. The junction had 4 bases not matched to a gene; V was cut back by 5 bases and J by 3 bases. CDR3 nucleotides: TGTGCCAGCTCAAGGGACAGCCTCAATCAGCCCCAGCATTTT. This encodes CASSRDSLNQPQHF.

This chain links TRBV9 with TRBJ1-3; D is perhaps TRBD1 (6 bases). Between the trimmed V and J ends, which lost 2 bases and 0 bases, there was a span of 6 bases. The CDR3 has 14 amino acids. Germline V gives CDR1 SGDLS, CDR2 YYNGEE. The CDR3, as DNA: TGTGCCAGCAGCGTGGACAGCTCTGGAAACACCATATATTTT. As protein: CASSVDSSGNTIYF.

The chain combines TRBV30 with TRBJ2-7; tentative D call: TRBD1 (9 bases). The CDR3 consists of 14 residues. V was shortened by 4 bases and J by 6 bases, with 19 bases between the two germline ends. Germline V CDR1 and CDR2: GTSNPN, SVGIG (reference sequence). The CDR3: CAWNAGGQGFEQYF. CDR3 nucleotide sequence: TGTGCCTGGAATGCGGGGGGACAGGGTTTCGAGCAGTACTTC.

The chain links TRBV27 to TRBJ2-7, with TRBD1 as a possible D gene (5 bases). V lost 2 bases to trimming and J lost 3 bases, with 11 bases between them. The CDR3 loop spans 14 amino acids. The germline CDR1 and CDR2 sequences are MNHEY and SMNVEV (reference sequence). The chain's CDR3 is CASSLRRQNYEQYF. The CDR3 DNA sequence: TGTGCCAGCAGTTTAAGGCGACAGAACTACGAGCAGTACTTC.

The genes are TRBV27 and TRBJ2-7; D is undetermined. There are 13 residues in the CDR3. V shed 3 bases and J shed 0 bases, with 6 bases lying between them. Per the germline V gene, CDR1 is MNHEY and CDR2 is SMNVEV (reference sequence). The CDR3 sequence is CASSFRDSYEQYF. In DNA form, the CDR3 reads TGTGCCAGCAGTTTCCGAGACTCCTACGAGCAGTACTTC.

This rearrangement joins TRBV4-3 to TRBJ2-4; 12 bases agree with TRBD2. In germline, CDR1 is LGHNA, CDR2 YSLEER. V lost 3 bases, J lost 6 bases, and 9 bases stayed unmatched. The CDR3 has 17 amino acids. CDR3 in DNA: TGCGCCAGCAGCCAGGGCCGGACTAGCGGGGTGGGAAACATTCAGTACTTC. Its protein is CASSQGRTSGVGNIQYF.

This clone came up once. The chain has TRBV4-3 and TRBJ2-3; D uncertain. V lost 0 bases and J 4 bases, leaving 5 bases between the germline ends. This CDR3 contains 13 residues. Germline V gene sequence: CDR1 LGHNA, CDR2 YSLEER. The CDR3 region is CASSQDFADTQYF. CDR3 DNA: TGCGCCAGCAGCCAAGATTTCGCAGATACGCAGTATTTT.

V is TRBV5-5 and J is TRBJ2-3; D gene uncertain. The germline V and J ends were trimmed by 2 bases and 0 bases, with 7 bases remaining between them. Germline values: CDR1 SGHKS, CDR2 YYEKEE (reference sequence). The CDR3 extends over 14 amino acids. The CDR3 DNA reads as TGTGCCAGCAGCTTAAGAACGAGCACAGATACGCAGTATTTT. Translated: CASSLRTSTDTQYF.

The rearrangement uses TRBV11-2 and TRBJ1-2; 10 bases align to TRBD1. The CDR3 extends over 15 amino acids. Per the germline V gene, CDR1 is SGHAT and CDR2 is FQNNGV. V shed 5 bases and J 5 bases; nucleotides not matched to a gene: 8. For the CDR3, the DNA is TGTGCCAGCAGCCCCGGACAGGGGGAGTGGTATGGCTACACCTTC. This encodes CASSPGQGEWYGYTF.

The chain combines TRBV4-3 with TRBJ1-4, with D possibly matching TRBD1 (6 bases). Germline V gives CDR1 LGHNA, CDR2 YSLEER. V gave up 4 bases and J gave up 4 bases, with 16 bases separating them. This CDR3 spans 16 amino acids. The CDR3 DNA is TGCGCCAGCAGCCCCTCAGGAGGGACACGTAATGAAAAACTGTTTTTT. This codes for CASSPSGGTRNEKLFF.

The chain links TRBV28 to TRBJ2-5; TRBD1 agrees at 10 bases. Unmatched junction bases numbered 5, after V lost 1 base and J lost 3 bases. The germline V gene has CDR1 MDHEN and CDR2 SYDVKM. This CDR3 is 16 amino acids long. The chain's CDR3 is CASSLSTGTGEETQYF. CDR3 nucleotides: TGTGCCAGCAGTTTATCAACCGGGACAGGGGAAGAGACCCAGTACTTC. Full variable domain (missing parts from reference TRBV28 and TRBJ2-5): DVKVTQSSRYLVKRTGEKVFLECVQDMDHENMFWYRQDPGLGLRLIYFSYDVKMKEKGDIPEGYSVSREKKERFSLILESASTNQTSMYLCASSLSTGTGEETQYFGPGTRLLVL.

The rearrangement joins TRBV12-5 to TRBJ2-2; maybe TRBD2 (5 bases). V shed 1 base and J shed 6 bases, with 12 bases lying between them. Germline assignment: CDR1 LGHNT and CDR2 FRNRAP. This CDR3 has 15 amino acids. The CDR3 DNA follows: TGTGCTAGTGGTTTGGGGACTCTCCGGGCCGGGGAGCTGTTTTTT. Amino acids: CASGLGTLRAGELFF. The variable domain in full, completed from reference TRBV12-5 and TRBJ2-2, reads DARVTQTPRHKVTEMGQEVTMRCQPILGHNTVFWYRQTMMQGLELLAYFRNRAPLDDSGMPKDRFSAEMPDATLATLKIQPSEPRDSAVYFCASGLGTLRAGELFFGEGSRLTVL.

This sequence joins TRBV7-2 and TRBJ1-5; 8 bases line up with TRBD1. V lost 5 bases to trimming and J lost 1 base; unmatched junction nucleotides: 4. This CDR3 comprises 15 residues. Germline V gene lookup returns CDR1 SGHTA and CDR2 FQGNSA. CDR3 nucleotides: TGTGCCAGCAGCCCAGGGGGCAGCAGCAATCAGCCCCAGCATTTT. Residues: CASSPGGSSNQPQHF.

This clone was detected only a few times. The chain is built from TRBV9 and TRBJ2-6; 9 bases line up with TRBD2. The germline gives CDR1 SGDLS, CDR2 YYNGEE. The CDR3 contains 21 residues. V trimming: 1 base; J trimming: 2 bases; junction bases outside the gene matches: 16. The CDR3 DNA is TGTGCCAGCAGCGTACATCAATCCGCGGGGGGGCCTCTCCCTGGGGCCAACGTCCTGACTTTC. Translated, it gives CASSVHQSAGGPLPGANVLTF.

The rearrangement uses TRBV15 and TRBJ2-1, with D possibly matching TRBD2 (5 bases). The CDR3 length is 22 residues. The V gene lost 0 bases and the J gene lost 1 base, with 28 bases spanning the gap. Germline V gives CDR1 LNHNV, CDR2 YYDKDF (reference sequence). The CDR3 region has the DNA TGTGCCACCAGCAGAGAGAGGAACAGCGGCTTTAATTTCGTTGGGTCCTACAATGAGCAGTTCTTC. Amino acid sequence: CATSRERNSGFNFVGSYNEQFF.

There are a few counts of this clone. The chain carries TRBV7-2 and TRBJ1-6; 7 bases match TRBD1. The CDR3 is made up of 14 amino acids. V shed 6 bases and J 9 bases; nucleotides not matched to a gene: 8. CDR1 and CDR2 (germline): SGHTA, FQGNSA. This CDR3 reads CASSLRQGGSPLHF. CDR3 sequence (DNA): TGTGCCAGCAGTCTCAGACAGGGCGGTTCACCCCTCCACTTT.

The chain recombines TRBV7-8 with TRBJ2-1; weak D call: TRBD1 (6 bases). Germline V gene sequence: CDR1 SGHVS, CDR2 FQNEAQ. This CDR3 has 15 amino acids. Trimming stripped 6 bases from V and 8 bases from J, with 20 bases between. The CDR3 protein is CASRKDRPRGDEQFF. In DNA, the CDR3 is TGTGCCAGCAGAAAAGACAGGCCACGAGGCGATGAGCAGTTCTTC.

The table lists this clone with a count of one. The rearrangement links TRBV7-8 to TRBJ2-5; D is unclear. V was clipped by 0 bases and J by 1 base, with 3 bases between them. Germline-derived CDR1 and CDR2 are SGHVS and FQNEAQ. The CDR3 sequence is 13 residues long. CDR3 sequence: CASSLAPQETQYF. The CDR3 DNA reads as TGTGCCAGCAGCTTAGCCCCCCAAGAGACCCAGTACTTC.

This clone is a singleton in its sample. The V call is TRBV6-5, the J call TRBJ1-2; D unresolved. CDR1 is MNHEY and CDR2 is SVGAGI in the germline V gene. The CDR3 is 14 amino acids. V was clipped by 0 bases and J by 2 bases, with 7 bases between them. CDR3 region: CASSYSGKNYGYTF. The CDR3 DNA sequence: TGTGCCAGCAGTTACTCCGGGAAGAACTATGGCTACACCTTC.

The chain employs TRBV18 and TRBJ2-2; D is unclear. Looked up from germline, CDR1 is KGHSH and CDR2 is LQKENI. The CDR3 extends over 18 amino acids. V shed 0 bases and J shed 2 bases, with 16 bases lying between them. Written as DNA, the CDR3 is TGTGCCAGCTCACCACCTCTTGCGGAATCCCTAAACACCGGGGAGCTGTTTTTT. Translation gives CASSPPLAESLNTGELFF.

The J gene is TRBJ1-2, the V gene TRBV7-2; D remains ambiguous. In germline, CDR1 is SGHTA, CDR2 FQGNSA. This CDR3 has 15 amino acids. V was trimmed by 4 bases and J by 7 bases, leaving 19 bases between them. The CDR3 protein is CASSSDGATWRGYTF. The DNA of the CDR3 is TGTGCCAGCAGCTCCGACGGAGCCACCTGGCGTGGCTACACCTTC.

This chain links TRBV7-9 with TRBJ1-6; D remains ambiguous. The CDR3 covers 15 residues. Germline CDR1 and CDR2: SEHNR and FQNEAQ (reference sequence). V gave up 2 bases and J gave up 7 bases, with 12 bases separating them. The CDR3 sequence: CASSLFLSENSPLHF. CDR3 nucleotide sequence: TGTGCCAGCAGCTTATTCCTTTCGGAGAATTCACCCCTCCACTTT. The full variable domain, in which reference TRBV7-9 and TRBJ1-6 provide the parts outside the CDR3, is DTGVSQNPRHKITKRGQNVTFRCDPISEHNRLYWYRQTLGQGPEFLTYFQNEAQLEKSRLLSDRFSAERPKGSFSTLEIQRTEQGDSAMYLCASSLFLSENSPLHFGNGTRLTVT.

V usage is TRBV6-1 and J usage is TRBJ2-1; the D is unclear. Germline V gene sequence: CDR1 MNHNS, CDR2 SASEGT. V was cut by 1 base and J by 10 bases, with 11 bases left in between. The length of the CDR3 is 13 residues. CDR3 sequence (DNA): TGTGCCAGCAGTGAAGATCTGGCCCCAGAGCAGTTCTTC. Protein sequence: CASSEDLAPEQFF.